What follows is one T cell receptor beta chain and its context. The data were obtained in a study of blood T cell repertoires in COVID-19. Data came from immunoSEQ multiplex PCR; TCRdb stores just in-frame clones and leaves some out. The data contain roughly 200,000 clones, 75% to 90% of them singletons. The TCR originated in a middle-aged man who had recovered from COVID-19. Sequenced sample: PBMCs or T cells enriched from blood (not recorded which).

The CDR3 reads CASSLMGRTYEQYF. CDR3 bases: TGTGCCAGCAGCTTAATGGGCAGGACCTACGAGCAGTACTTC. J is TRBJ2-7 and V is TRBV7-8; D is ambiguous. Trimming shortened V by 2 bases and J by 2 bases, and 10 bases separated the two germline ends. The CDR3 consists of 14 residues. Germline CDR1 reads SGHVS; CDR2 reads FQNEAQ.